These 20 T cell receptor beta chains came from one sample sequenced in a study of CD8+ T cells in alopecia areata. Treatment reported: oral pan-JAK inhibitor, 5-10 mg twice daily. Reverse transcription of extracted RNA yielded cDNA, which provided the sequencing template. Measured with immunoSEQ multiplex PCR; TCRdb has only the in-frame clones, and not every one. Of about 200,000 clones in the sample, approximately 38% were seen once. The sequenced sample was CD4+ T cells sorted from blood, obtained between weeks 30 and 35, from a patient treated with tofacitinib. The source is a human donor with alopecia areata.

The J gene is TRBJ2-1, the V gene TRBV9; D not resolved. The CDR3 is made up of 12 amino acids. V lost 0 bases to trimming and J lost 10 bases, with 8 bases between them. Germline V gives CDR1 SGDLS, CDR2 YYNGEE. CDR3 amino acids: CASSVERREQFF. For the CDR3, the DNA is TGTGCCAGCAGCGTAGAGCGCAGGGAGCAGTTCTTC.

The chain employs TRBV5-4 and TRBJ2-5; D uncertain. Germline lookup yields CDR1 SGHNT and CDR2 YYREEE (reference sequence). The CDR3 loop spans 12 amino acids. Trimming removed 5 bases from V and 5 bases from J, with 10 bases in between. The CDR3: CASSRVGETQYF. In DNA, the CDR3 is TGTGCCAGCAGTCGAGTAGGCGAGACCCAGTACTTC. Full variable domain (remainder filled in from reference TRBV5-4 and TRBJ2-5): ETGVTQSPTHLIKTRGQQVTLRCSSQSGHNTVSWYQQALGQGPQFIFQYYREEENGRGNFPPRFSGLQFPNYSSELNVNALELDDSALYLCASSRVGETQYFGPGTRLLVL.

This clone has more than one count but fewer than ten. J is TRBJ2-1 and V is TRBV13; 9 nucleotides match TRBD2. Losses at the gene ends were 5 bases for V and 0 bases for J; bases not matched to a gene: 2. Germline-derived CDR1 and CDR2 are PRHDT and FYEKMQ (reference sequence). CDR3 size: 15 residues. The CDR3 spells CASSPGLASYNEQFF. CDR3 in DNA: TGTGCCAGCAGCCCGGGACTAGCCTCCTACAATGAGCAGTTCTTC. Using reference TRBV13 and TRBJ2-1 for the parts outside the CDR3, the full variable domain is AAGVIQSPRHLIKEKRETATLKCYPIPRHDTVYWYQQGPGQDPQFLISFYEKMQSDKGSIPDRFSAQQFSDYHSELNMSSLELGDSALYFCASSPGLASYNEQFFGPGTRLTVL.

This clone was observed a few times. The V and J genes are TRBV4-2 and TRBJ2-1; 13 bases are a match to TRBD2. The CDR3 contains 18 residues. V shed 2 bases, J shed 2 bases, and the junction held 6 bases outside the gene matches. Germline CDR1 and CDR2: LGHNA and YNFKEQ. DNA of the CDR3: TGTGCCAGCAGCCAATCACTAGCGGGGGGGCAGACCTACAATGAGCAGTTCTTC. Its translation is CASSQSLAGGQTYNEQFF.

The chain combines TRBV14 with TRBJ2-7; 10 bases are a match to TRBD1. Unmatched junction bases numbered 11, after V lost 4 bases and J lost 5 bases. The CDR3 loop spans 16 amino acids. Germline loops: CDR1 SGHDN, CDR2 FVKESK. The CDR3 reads CASSRNTGTGDHEQYF. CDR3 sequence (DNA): TGTGCCAGCAGCCGCAATACCGGGACAGGGGACCACGAGCAGTACTTC.

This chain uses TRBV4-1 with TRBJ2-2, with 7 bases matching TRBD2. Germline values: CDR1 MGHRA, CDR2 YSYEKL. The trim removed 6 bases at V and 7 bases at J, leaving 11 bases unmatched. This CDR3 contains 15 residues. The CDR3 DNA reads TGCGCCAGCAGAGGGGTGCGCGGGAGAGGCGGGGAGCTGTTTTTT. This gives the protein CASRGVRGRGGELFF.

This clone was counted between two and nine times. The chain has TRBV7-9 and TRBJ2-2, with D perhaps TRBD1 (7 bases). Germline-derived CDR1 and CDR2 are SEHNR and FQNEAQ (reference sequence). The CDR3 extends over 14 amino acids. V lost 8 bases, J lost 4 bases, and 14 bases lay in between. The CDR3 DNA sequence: TGTGCCAGCGGAGGGGACAGAGGCACCGGGGAGCTGTTTTTT. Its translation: CASGGDRGTGELFF. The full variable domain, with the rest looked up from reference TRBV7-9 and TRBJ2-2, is DTGVSQNPRHKITKRGQNVTFRCDPISEHNRLYWYRQTLGQGPEFLTYFQNEAQLEKSRLLSDRFSAERPKGSFSTLEIQRTEQGDSAMYLCASGGDRGTGELFFGEGSRLTVL.

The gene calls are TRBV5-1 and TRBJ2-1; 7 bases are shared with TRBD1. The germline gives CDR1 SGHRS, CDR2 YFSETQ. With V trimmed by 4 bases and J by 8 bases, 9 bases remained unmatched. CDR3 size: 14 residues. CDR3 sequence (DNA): TGCGCCAGCAGCCAGACAGGGACGATAGATGAGCAGTTCTTC. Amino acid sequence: CASSQTGTIDEQFF.

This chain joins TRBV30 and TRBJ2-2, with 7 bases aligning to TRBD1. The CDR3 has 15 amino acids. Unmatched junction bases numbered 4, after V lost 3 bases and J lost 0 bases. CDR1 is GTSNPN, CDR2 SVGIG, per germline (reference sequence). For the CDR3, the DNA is TGTGCCTGGAGCAGGGGGATTCCGAACACCGGGGAGCTGTTTTTT. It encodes CAWSRGIPNTGELFF.

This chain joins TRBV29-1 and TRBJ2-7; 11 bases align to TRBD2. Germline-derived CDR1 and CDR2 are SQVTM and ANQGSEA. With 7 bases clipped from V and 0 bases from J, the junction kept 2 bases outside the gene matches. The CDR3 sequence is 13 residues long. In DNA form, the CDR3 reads TGCAGCGCGACTAGCGGGGTCTCCTACGAGCAGTACTTC. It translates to CSATSGVSYEQYF.

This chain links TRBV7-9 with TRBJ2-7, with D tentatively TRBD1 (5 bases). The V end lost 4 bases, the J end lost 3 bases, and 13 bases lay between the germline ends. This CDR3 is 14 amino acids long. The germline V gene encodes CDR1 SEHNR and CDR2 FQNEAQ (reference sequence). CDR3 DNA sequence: TGTGCCAGCAGCTACCAGGGCGGCCTCTACGAGCAGTACTTC. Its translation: CASSYQGGLYEQYF.

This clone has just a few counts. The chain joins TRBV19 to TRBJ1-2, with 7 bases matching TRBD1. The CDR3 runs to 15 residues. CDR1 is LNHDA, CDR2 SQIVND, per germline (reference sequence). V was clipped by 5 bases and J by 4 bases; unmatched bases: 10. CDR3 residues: CASSETGRPGYGYTF. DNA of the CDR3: TGTGCCAGTAGTGAGACAGGGCGACCCGGCTATGGCTACACCTTC. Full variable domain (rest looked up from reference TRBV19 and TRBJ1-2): DGGITQSPKYLFRKEGQNVTLSCEQNLNHDAMYWYRQDPGQGLRLIYYSQIVNDFQKGDIAEGYSVSREKKESFPLTVTSAQKNPTAFYLCASSETGRPGYGYTFGSGTRLTVV.

The CDR3 sequence is CASRPPGGSGELFF. The CDR3 nucleotides are TGTGCCAGCCGGCCACCAGGAGGTAGCGGGGAGCTGTTTTTT. V usage is TRBV6-5 and J usage is TRBJ2-2; perhaps TRBD2 as D (5 bases). CDR1 and CDR2 from the germline V gene are MNHEY and SVGAGI. This CDR3 is built from 14 residues. V was shortened by 8 bases and J by 7 bases, with 17 bases between the two germline ends.

CDR3 bases: TGTGCCAGCTCACCCCTTACGCCGACAGGGGGAACTGAAGCTTTCTTT. Its protein product is CASSPLTPTGGTEAFF. V is TRBV18 and J is TRBJ1-1; 9 nucleotides agree with TRBD1. The CDR3 extends over 16 amino acids. With 3 bases clipped from V and 5 bases from J, the junction kept 10 bases outside the gene matches. Germline V gives CDR1 KGHSH, CDR2 LQKENI.

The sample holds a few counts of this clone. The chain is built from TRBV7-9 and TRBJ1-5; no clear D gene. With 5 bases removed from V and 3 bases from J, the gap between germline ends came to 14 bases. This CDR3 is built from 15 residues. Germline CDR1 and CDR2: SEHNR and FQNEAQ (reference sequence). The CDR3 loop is CASSPSGPINQPQHF. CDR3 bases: TGTGCCAGCAGCCCGAGCGGCCCAATCAATCAGCCCCAGCATTTT.

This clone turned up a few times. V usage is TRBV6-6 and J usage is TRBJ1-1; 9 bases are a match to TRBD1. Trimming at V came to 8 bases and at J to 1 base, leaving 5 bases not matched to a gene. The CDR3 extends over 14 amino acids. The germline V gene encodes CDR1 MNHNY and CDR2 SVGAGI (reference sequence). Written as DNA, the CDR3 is TGTGCCAGCTACAGGGGGCGCGGGAACACTGAAGCTTTCTTT. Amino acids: CASYRGRGNTEAFF.

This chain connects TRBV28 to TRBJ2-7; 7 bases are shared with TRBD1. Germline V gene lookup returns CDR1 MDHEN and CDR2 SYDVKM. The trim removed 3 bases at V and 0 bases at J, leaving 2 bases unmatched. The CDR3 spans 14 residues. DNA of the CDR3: TGTGCCAGCAGTTTGGGGGACAGCTCCTACGAGCAGTACTTC. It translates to CASSLGDSSYEQYF.

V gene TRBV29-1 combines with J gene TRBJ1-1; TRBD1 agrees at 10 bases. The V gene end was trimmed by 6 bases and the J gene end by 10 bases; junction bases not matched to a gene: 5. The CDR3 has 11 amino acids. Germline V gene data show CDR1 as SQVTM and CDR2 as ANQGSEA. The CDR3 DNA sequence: TGCAGCGTGGGGACAGGGGATGCAGCTTTCTTT. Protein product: CSVGTGDAAFF.

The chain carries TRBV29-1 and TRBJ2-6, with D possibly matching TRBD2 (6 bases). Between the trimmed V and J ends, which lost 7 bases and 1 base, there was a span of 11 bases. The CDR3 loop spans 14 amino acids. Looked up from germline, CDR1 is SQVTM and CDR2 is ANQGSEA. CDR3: CSEAGISGANVLTF. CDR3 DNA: TGCAGCGAGGCGGGAATTTCTGGGGCCAACGTCCTGACTTTC.

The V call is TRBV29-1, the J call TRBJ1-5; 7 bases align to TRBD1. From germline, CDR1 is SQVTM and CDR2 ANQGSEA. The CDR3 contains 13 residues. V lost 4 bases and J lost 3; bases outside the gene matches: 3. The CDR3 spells CSVGGQYNQPQHF. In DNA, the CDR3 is TGCAGCGTTGGGGGACAGTACAATCAGCCCCAGCATTTT.